This TCR beta chain was identified during a study of shared clonotypes between healthy human individuals. General observations from the study: The study found lower generation probabilities in non-shared clonotypes than in those shared by all four donors. Although depth was large, rarefaction showed that sequencing of the sorted subsets was incomplete.

About this clone: Antigen unknown.

Looked up from germline, CDR1 is LNHDA and CDR2 is SQIVND (reference sequence). V was cut by 5 bases and J by 3 bases, with 13 bases left in between. CDR3 length: 15 residues. How the authors handled the data: Quality scores were absent from the junction-only immunoSEQ sequences, so filtering differed. The protocol was immunoSEQ multiplex PCR, while the TCRdb copy is restricted to in-frame clones and leaves out a portion. V, J and clone size are taken as reported in that table, and D and trimming were inferred from the DNA itself. The sample records about 1 million clones, roughly 70% being singletons.

This clonotype originated in a man younger than 30 in good health. This chain connects TRBV19 to TRBJ1-4; maybe TRBD1 (6 bases). The specimen sequenced was memory CD4+ T cells sorted from blood. Subset: CD45RA-negative fraction. Written as DNA, the CDR3 is TGTGCCAGTAGTGCGCACAGGGCCGCTAATGAAAAACTGTTTTTT. The encoded protein is CASSAHRAANEKLFF.